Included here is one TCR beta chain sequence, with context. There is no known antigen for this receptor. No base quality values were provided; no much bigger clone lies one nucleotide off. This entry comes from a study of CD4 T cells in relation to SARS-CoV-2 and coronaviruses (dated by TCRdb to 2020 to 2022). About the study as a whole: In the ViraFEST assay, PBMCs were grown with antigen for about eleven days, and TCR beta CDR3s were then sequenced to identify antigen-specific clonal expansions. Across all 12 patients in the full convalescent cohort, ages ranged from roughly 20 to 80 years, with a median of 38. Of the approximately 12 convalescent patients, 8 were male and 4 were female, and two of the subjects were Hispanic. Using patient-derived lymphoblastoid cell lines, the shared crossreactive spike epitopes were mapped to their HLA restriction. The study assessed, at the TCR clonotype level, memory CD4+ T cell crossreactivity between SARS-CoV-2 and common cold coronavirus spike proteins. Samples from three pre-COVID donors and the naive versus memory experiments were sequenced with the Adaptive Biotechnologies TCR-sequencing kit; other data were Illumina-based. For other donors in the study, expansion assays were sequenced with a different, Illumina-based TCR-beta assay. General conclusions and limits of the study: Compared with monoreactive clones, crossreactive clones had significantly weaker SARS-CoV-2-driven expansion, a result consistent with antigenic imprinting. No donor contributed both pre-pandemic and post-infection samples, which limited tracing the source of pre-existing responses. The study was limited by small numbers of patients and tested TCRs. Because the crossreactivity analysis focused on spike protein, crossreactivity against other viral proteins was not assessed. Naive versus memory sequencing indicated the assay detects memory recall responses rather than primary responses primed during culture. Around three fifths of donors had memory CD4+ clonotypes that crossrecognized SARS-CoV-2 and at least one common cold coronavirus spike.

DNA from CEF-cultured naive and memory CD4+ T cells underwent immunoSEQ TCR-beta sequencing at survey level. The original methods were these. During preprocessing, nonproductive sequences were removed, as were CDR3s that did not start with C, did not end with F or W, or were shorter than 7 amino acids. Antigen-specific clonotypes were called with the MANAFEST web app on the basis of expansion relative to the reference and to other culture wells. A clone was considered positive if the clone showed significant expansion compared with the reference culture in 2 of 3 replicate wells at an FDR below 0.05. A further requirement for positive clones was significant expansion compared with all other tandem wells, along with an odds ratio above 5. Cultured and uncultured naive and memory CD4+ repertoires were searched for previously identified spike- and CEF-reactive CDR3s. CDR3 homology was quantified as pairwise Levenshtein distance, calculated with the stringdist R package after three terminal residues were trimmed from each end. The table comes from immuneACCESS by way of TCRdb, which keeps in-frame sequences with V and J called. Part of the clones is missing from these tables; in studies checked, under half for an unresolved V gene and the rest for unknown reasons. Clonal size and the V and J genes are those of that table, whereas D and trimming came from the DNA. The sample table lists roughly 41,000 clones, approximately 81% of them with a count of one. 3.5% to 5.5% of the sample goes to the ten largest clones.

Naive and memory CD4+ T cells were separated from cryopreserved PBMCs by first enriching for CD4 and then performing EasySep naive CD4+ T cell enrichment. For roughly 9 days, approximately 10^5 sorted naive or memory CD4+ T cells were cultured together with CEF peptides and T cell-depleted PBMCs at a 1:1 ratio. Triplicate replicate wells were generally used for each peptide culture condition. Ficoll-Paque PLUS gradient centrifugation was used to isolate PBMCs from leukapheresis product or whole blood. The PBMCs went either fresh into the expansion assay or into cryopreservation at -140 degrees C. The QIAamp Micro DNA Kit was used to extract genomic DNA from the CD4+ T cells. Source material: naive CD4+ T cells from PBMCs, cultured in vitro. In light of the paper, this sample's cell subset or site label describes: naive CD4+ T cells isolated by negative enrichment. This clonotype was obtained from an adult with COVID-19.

The DNA sequence is TGCGCCAGCAGCCAAGGAGTTAGCGGATACGAGCAGTACTTC. Translated, this gives CASSQGVSGYEQYF. This chain joins TRBV4-1 to TRBJ2-7, and possibly TRBD2, on 6 matching bases. The germline V gene gives CDR1 as MGHRA and CDR2 as YSYEKL. V drops 1 base and J drops 4 bases, leaving 11 bases in between. The CDR3 numbers 14 residues from cysteine through phenylalanine. Only CDR3 DNA remains: 42 bases, in frame from the first base.